The entry that follows covers one T cell receptor beta chain sequence. Antigen specificity is unknown. The missing CDR3 end, 3 residues past where the read stops, is filled in from the germline J gene. All participants had a single incident cervical HPV16 infection, and prevalent HPV16 infections were excluded. The data were taken from a study of T cells in women clearing cervical HPV infection. Overall study: No precancer developed; the control's incident HPV16 infection cleared within 12 months.

Libraries were prepared by immunoSEQ multiplex PCR; TCRdb keeps only in-frame clonotypes and omits some of them. The clone table shows approximately 20,000 clones, with the ten largest holding 3.2%. Regarding the study as a whole: A classifier using richness and V gene abundances reached an AUC of nearly 0.85.

Trimming stripped 3 bases from V and 2 bases from J, with 8 bases between. Germline CDR1 SGHDN, CDR2 FVKESK. The CDR3 loop spans 15 amino acids. This chain joins TRBV14 and TRBJ1-6; tentative D call: TRBD1 (6 bases). This clonotype was sampled from a woman aged 18 to 75 with a cervical HPV16 infection that either progressed to CIN3+ or cleared (not recorded which). The material sequenced was blood buffy coat. The part of the CDR3 DNA that was read is TGTGCCAGCAGCCACAGGGGAGCCTATAATTCACCC. This gives the protein CASSHRGAYNSP. The full CDR3 reads CASSHRGAYNSPLHF.